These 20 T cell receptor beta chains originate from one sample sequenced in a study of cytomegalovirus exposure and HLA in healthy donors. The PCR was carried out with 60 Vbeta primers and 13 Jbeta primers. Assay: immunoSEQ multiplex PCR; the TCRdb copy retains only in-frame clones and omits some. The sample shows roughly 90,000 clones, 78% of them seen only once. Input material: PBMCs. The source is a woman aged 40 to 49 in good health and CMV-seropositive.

The CDR3 DNA reads as TGTGCCAGGGGACAGCCAAATTCACCCCTCCACTTT. This encodes CARGQPNSPLHF. The rearrangement links TRBV30 to TRBJ1-6; 7 nucleotides line up with TRBD1. CDR1 and CDR2 (germline): GTSNPN, SVGIG (reference sequence). CDR3 length equals 12 residues. J gave up 7 bases and V 8 bases, and 5 bases lay outside the gene matches.

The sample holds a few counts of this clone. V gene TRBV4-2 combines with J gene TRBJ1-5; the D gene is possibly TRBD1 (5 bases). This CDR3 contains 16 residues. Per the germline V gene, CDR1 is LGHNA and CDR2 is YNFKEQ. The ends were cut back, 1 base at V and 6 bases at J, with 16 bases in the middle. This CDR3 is CASSQASDQRGQPQHF. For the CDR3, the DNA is TGTGCCAGCAGCCAAGCGTCCGACCAAAGGGGTCAGCCCCAGCATTTT.

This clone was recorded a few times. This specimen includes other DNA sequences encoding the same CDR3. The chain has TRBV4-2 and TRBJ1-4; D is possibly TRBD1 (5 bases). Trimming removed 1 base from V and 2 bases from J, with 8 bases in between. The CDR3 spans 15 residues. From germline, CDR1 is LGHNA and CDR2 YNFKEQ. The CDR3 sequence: CASSQVGQTNEKLFF. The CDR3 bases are TGTGCCAGCAGCCAAGTGGGGCAGACTAATGAAAAACTGTTTTTT.

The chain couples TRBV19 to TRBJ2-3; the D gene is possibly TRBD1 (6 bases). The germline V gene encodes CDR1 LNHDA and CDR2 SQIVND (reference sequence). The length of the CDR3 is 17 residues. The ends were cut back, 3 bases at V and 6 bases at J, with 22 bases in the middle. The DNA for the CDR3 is TGTGCCAGTAGTATCTCCCCCCCTGCAGGGGATCGCGATACGCAGTATTTT. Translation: CASSISPPAGDRDTQYF.

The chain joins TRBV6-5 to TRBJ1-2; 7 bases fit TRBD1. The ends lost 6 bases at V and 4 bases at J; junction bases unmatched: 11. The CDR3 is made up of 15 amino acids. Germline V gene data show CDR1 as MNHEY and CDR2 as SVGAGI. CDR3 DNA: TGTGCCAGCAGCCCCGACAGGGTCGGAGGCTATGGCTACACCTTC. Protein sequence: CASSPDRVGGYGYTF.

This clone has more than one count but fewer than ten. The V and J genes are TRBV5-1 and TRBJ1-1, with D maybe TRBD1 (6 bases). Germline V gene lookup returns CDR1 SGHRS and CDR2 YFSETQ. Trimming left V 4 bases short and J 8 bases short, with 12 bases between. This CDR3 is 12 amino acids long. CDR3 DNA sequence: TGCGCCAGCAGCGTCGAGGGGGTGGAAGCTTTCTTT. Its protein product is CASSVEGVEAFF.

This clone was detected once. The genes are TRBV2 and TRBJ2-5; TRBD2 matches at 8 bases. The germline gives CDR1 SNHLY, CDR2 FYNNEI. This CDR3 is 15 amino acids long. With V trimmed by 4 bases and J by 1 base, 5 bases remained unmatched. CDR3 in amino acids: CASSVLAGFQETQYF. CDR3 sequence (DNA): TGTGCCAGCAGTGTGCTAGCGGGTTTCCAAGAGACCCAGTACTTC.

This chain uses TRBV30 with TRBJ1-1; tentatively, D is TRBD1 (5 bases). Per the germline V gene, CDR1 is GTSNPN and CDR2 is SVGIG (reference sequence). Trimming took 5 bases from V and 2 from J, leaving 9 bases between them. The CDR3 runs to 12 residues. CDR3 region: CAWGQLNTEAFF. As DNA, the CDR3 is TGTGCCTGGGGACAACTCAACACTGAAGCTTTCTTT.

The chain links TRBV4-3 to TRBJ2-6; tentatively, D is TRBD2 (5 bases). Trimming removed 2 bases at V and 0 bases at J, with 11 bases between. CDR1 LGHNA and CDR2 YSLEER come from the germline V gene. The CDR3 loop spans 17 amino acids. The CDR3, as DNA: TGCGCCAGCAGCCAACGGGGAGAGCTCTCTGGGGCCAACGTCCTGACTTTC. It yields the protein CASSQRGELSGANVLTF.

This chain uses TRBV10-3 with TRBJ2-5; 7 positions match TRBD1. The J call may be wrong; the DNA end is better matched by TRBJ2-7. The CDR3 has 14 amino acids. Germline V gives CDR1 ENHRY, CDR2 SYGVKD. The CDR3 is CAIPGTANSYEQYF. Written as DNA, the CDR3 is TGTGCCATCCCAGGGACAGCAAACTCCTACGAGCAGTACTTC.

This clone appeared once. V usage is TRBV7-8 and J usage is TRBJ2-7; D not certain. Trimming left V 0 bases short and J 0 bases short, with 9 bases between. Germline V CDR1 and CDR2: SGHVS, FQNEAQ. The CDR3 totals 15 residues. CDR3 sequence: CASSLARISSYEQYF. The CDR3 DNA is TGTGCCAGCAGCTTAGCGCGGATTAGCTCCTACGAGCAGTACTTC.

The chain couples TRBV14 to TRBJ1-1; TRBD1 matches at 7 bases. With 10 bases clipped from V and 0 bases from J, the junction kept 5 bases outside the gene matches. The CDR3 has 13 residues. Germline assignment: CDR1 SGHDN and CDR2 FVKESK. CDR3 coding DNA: TGTGCCACCCAGGGACAGCTGAACACTGAAGCTTTCTTT. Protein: CATQGQLNTEAFF.

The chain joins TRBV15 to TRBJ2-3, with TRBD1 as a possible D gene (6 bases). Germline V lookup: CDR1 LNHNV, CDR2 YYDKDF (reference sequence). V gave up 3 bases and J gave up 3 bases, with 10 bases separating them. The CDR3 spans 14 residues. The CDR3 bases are TGTGCCACCAGCAGGGACAGAGCGACAGATACGCAGTATTTT. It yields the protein CATSRDRATDTQYF.

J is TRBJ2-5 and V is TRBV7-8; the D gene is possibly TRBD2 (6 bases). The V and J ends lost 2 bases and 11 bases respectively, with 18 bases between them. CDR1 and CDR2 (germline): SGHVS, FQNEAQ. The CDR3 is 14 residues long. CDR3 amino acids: CASSLLGAGSSQYF. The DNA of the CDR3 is TGTGCCAGCAGCTTACTCGGGGCGGGGTCGTCTCAGTACTTC. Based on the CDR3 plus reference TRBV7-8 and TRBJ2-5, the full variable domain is GAGVSQSPRYKVAKRGQDVALRCDPISGHVSLFWYQQALGQGPEFLTYFQNEAQLDKSGLPSDRFFAERPEGSVSTLKIQRTQQEDSAVYLCASSLLGAGSSQYFGPGTRLLVL.

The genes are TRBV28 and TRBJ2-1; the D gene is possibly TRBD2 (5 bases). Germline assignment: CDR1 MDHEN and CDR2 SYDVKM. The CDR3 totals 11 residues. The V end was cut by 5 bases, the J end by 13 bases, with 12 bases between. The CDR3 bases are TGTGCCAGCAGTGCCGACTATATTCAGTTCTTC. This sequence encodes CASSADYIQFF.

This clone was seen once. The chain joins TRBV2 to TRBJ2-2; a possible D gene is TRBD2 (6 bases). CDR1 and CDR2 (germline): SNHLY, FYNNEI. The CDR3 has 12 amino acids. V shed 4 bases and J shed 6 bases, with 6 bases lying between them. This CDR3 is CASSGGAGELFF. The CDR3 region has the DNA TGTGCCAGCAGTGGGGGGGCCGGGGAGCTGTTTTTT.

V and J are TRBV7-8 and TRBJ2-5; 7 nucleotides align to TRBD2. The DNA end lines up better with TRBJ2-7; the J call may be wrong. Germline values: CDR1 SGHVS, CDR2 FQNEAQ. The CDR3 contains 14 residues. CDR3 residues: CASSLAVGGYEQYF. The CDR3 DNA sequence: TGTGCCAGCAGCTTAGCGGTGGGAGGGTACGAGCAGTACTTC.

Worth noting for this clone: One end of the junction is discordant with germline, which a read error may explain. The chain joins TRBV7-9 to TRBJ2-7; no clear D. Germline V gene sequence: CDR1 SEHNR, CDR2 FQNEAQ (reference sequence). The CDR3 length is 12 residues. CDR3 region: CSSSLVGTDQYF. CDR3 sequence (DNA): TGTTCCAGCAGCTTAGTCGGCACAGACCAGTACTTC.

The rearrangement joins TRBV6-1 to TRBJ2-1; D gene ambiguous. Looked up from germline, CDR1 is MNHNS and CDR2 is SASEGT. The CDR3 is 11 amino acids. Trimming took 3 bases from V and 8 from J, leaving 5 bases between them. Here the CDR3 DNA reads TGTGCCAGCAGTGACTTCTATGAGCAGTTCTTC. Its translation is CASSDFYEQFF.

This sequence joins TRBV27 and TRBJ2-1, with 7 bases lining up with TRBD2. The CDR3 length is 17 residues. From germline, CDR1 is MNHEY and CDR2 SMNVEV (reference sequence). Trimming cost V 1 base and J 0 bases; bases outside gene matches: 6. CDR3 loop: CASSLFGREHSYNEQFF. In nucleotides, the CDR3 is TGTGCCAGCAGTTTATTTGGGCGGGAGCACTCCTACAATGAGCAGTTCTTC.